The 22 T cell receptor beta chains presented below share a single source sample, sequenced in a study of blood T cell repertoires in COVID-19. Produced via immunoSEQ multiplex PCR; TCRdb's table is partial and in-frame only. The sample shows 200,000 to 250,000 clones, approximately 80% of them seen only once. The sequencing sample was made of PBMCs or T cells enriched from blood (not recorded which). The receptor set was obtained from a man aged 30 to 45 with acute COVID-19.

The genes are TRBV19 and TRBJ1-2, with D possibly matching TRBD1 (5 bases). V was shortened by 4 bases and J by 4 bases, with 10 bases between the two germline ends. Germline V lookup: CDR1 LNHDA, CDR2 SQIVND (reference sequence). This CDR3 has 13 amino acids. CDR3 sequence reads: CASSTTGSYGYTF. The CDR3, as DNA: TGTGCCAGTAGTACAACAGGCTCCTATGGCTACACCTTC.

In DNA, the CDR3 is TGCGCCAGCAGCGAAACTGGACAGGGGGCGCGCTGGTATGGCTACACCTTC. Translation: CASSETGQGARWYGYTF. The genes are TRBV5-1 and TRBJ1-2; 11 bases line up with TRBD1. The V segment lost 4 bases and the J segment 5 bases; nucleotides outside the gene matches: 13. The CDR3 is made up of 17 amino acids. Looked up from germline, CDR1 is SGHRS and CDR2 is YFSETQ.

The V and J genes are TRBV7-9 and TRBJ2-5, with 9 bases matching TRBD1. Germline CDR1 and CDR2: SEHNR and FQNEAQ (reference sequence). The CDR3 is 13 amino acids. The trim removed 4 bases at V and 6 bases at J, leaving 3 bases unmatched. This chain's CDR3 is CASSSDRGQTQYF. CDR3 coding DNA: TGTGCCAGCAGCTCGGACAGGGGCCAGACCCAGTACTTC.

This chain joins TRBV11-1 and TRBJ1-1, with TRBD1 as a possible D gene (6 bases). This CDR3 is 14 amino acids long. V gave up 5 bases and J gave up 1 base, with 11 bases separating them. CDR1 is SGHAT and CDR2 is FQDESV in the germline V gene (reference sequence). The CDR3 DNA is TGTGCCAGCAGCAGATGGACAGAGAACACTGAAGCTTTCTTT. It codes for CASSRWTENTEAFF. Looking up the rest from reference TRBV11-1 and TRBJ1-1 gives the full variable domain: EAEVAQSPRYKITEKSQAVAFWCDPISGHATLYWYRQILGQGPELLVQFQDESVVDDSQLPKDRFSAERLKGVDSTLKIQPAELGDSAMYLCASSRWTENTEAFFGQGTRLTVV.

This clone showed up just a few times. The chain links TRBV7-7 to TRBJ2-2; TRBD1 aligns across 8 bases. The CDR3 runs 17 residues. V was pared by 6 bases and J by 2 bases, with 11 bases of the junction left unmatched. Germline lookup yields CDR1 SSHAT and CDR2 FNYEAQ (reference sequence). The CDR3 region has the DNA TGTGCCAGCAGTCTGGACAGGGCCGCAATAAACACCGGGGAGCTGTTTTTT. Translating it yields CASSLDRAAINTGELFF. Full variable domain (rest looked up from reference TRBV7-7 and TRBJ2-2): GAGVSQSPRYKVTKRGQDVTLRCDPISSHATLYWYQQALGQGPEFLTYFNYEAQPDKSGLPSDRFSAERPEGSISTLTIQRTEQRDSAMYRCASSLDRAAINTGELFFGEGSRLTVL.

CDR3 amino acids: CASSVEGRETYGYTF. Written as DNA, the CDR3 is TGTGCCAGCAGCGTAGAAGGTCGGGAGACCTATGGCTACACCTTC. The chain uses TRBV9 and TRBJ1-2; D ambiguous. The V end lost 0 bases, the J end lost 4 bases, and 13 bases lay between the germline ends. CDR1 is SGDLS, CDR2 YYNGEE, per germline. The CDR3 is 15 residues long.

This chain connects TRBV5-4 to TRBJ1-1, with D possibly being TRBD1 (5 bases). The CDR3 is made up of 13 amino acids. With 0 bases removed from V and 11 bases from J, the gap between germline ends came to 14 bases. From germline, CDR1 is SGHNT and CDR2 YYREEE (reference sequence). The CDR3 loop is CASSLGAGQGAFF. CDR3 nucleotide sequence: TGTGCCAGCAGCTTGGGGGCAGGCCAGGGCGCTTTCTTT. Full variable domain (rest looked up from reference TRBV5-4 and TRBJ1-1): ETGVTQSPTHLIKTRGQQVTLRCSSQSGHNTVSWYQQALGQGPQFIFQYYREEENGRGNFPPRFSGLQFPNYSSELNVNALELDDSALYLCASSLGAGQGAFFGQGTRLTVV.

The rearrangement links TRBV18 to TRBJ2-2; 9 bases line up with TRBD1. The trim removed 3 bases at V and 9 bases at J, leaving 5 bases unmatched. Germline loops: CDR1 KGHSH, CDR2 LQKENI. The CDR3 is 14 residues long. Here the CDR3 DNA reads TGTGCCAGCTCACCCAGGACAGGGGCCAGGGAGCTGTTTTTT. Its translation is CASSPRTGARELFF.

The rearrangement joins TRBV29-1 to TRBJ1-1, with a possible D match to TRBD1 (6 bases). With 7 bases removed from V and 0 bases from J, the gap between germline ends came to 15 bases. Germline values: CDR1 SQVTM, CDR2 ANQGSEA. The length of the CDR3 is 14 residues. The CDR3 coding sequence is TGCAGCGCCACAAGGACAGTTATGAACACTGAAGCTTTCTTT. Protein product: CSATRTVMNTEAFF.

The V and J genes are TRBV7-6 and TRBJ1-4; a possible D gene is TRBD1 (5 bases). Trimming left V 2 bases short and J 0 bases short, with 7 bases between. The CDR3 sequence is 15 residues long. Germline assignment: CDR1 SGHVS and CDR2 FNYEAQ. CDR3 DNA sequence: TGTGCCAGCAGCTTACAGGGTGCAACTAATGAAAAACTGTTTTTT. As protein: CASSLQGATNEKLFF.

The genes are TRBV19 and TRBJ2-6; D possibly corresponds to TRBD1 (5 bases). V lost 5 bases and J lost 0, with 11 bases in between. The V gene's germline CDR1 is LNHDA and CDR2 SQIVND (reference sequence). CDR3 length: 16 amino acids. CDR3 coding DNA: TGTGCCAGTAGTCCTAGACAGCCCTCTGGGGCCAACGTCCTGACTTTC. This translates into CASSPRQPSGANVLTF.

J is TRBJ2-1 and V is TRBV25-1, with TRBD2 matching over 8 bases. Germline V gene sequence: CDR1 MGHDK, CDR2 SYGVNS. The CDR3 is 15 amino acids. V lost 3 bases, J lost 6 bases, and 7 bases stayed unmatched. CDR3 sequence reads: CASSDTGGGRNEQFF. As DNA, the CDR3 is TGTGCCAGCAGTGATACGGGCGGGGGGCGCAATGAGCAGTTCTTC.

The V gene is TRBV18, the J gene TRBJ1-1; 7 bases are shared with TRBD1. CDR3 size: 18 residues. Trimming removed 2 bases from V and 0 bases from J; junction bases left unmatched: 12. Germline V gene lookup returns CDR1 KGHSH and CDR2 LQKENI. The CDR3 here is CASSPRDQTGSMNTEAFF. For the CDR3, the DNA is TGTGCCAGCTCACCAAGGGATCAGACAGGGTCGATGAACACTGAAGCTTTCTTT.

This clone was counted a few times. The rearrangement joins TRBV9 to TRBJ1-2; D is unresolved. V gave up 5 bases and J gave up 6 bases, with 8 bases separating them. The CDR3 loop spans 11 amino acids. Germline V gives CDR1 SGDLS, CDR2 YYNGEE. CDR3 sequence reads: CASRGRDGYTF. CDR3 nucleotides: TGTGCCAGCAGAGGGAGGGATGGCTACACCTTC.

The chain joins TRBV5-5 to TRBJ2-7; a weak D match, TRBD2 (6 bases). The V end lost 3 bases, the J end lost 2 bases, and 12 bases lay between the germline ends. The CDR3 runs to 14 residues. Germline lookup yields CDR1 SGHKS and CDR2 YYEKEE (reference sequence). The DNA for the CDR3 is TGTGCCAGCAGCTCTACCGGAGGGACCTACGAGCAGTACTTC. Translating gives CASSSTGGTYEQYF.

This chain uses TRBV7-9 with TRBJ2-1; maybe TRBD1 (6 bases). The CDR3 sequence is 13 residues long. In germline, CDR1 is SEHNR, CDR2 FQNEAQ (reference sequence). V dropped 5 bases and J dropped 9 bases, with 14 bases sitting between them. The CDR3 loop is CASSPTGFAEQFF. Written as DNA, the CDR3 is TGTGCCAGCAGCCCGACAGGATTTGCTGAGCAGTTCTTC. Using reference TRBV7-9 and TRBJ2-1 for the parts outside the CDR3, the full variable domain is DTGVSQNPRHKITKRGQNVTFRCDPISEHNRLYWYRQTLGQGPEFLTYFQNEAQLEKSRLLSDRFSAERPKGSFSTLEIQRTEQGDSAMYLCASSPTGFAEQFFGPGTRLTVL.

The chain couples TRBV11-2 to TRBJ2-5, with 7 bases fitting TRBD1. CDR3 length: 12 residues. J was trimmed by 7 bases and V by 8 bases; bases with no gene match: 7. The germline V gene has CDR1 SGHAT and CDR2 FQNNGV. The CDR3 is CASVGGHGTQYF. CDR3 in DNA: TGTGCCAGCGTAGGGGGCCATGGGACCCAGTACTTC.

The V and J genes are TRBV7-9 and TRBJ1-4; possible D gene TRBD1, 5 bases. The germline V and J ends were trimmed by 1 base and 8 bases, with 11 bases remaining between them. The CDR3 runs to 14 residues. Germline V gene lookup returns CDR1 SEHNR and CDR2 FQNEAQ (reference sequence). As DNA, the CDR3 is TGTGCCAGCAGCTTAGGGGGGGTTGGCGAAAAACTGTTTTTT. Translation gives CASSLGGVGEKLFF.

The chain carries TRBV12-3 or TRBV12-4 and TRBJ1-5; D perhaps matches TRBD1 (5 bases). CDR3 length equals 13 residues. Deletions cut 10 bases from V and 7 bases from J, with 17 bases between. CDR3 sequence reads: CATRRGVEQPQHF. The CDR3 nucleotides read TGTGCCACCCGCCGGGGGGTTGAGCAGCCCCAGCATTTT.

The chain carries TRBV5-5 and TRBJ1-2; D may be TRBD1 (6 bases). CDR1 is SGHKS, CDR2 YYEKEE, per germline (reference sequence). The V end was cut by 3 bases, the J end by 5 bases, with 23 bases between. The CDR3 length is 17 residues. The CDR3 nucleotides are TGTGCCAGCAGCTCCGCTGGGGGGGCGACGTTCGGATATGGCTACACCTTC. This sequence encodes CASSSAGGATFGYGYTF.

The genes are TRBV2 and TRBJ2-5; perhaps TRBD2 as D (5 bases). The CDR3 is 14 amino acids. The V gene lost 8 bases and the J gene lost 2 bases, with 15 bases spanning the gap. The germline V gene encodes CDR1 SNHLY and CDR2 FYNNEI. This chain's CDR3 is CASLMSGMQETQYF. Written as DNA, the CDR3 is TGTGCCAGCCTTATGTCCGGGATGCAAGAGACCCAGTACTTC.

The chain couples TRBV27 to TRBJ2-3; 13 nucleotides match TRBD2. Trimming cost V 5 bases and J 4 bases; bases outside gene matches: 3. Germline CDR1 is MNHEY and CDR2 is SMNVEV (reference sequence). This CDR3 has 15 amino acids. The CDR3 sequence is CASSQLAGGPDTQYF. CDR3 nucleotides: TGTGCCAGCAGTCAACTAGCGGGGGGGCCAGATACGCAGTATTTT.